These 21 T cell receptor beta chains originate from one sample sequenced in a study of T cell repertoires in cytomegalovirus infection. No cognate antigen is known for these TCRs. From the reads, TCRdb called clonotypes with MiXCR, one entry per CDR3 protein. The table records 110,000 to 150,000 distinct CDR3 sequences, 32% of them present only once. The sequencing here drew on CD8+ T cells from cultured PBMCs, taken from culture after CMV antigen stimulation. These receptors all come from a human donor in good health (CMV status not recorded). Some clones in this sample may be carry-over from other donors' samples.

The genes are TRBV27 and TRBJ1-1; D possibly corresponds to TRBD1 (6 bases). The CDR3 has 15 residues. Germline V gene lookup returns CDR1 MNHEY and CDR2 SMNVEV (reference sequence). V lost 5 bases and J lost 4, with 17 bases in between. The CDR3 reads CASSPGQSLRTEAFF. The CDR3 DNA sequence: TGTGCCAGCAGTCCTGGACAGTCTCTGCGCACTGAAGCTTTCTTT.

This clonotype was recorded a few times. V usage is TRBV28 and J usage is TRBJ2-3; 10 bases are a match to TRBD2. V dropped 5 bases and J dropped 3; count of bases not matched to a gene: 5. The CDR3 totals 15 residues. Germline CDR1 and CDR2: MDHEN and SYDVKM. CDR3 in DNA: TGTGCCAGCAGTCGCGAAGCGGGGGGGACAGATACGCAGTATTTT. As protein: CASSREAGGTDTQYF.

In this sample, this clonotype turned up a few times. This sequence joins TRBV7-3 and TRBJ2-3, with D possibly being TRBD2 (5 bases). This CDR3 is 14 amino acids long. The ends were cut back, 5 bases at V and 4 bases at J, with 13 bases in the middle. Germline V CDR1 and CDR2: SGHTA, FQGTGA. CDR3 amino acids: CASSPLGSPDTQYF. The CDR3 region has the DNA TGTGCCAGCAGCCCCTTGGGGAGCCCAGATACGCAGTATTTT.

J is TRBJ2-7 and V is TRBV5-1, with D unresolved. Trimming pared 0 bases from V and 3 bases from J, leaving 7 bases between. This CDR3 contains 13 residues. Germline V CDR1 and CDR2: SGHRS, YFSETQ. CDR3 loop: CASSLVGYYEQYF. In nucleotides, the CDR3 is TGCGCCAGCAGCTTGGTTGGCTACTACGAGCAGTACTTC.

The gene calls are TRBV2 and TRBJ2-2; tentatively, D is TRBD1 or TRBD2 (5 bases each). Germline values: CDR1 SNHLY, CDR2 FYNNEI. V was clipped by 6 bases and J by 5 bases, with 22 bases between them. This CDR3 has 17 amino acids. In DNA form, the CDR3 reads TGTGCCAGCAGCGACGGGGCCCCCCCGGTAGGGACCGGGGAGCTGTTTTTT. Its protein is CASSDGAPPVGTGELFF.

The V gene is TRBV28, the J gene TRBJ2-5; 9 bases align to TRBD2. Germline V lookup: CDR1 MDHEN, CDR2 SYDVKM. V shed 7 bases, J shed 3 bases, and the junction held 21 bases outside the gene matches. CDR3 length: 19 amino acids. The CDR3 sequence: CASNGGGVYQPWEKETQYF. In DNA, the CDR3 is TGTGCCAGCAACGGCGGGGGGGTATATCAACCCTGGGAGAAAGAGACCCAGTACTTC.

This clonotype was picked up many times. The CDR3 loop is CASSSTEGSGNTIYF. The DNA for the CDR3 is TGTGCCAGCAGTTCCACGGAGGGCTCTGGAAACACCATATATTTT. The rearrangement links TRBV12-3 or TRBV12-4 to TRBJ1-3; no reliable D call. Trimming cost V 4 bases and J 0 bases, with 10 bases left between them. The CDR3 totals 15 residues.

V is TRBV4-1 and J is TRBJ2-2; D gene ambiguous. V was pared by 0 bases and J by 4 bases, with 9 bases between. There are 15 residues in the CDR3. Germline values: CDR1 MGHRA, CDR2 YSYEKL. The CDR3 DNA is TGCGCCAGCAGCCAAGAGGGCCTTCTCACCGGGGAGCTGTTTTTT. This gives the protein CASSQEGLLTGELFF.

In nucleotides, the CDR3 is TGTGCCAGCAGCGAGACAGGGGTAAACACTGAAGCTTTCTTT. It yields the protein CASSETGVNTEAFF. The rearrangement links TRBV7-9 to TRBJ1-1; 8 bases map to TRBD1. This CDR3 is 14 amino acids long. CDR1 SEHNR and CDR2 FQNEAQ come from the germline V gene (reference sequence). J was trimmed by 2 bases and V by 5 bases; bases with no gene match: 4.

The CDR3 DNA is TGTGCCAGCAGCGCCCTGCCGTTGGATGAGCAGTTCTTC. As protein: CASSALPLDEQFF. The chain recombines TRBV7-2 with TRBJ2-1; D not certain. The CDR3 has 13 amino acids. The germline CDR1 and CDR2 sequences are SGHTA and FQGNSA. V lost 5 bases, J lost 8 bases, and 13 bases lay in between.

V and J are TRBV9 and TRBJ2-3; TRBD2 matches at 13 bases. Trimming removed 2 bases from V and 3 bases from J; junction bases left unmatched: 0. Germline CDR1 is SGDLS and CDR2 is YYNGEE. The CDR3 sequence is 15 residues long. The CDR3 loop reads CASSVTSGGTDTQYF. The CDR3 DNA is TGTGCCAGCAGCGTGACTAGCGGGGGGACAGATACGCAGTATTTT.

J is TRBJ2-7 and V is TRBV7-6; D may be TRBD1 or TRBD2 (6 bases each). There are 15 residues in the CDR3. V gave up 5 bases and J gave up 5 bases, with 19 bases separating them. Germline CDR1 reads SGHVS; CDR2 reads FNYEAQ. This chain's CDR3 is CASSLTGAAVDEQYF. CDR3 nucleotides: TGTGCCAGCAGCCTTACGGGGGCAGCCGTGGACGAGCAGTACTTC.

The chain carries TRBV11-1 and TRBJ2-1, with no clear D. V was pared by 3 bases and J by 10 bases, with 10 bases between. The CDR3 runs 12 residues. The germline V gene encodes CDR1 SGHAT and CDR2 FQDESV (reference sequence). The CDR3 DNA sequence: TGTGCCAGCAGCTTGCTCTCCCTGGAGCAGTTCTTC. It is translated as CASSLLSLEQFF. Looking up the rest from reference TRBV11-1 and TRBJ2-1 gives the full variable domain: EAEVAQSPRYKITEKSQAVAFWCDPISGHATLYWYRQILGQGPELLVQFQDESVVDDSQLPKDRFSAERLKGVDSTLKIQPAELGDSAMYLCASSLLSLEQFFGPGTRLTVL.

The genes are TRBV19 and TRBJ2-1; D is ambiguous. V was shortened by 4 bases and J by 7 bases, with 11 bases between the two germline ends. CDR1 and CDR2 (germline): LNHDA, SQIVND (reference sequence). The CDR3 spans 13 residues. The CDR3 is CASSTHWGNEQFF. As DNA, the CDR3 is TGTGCCAGTAGTACCCATTGGGGTAATGAGCAGTTCTTC. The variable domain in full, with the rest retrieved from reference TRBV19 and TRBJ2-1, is DGGITQSPKYLFRKEGQNVTLSCEQNLNHDAMYWYRQDPGQGLRLIYYSQIVNDFQKGDIAEGYSVSREKKESFPLTVTSAQKNPTAFYLCASSTHWGNEQFFGPGTRLTVL.

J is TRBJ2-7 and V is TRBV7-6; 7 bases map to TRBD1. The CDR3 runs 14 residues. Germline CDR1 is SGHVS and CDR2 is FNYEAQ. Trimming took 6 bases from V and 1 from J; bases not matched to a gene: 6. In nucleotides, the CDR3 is TGTGCCAGCAGTCACAGACAGGGTTCCTACGAGCAGTACTTC. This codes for CASSHRQGSYEQYF.

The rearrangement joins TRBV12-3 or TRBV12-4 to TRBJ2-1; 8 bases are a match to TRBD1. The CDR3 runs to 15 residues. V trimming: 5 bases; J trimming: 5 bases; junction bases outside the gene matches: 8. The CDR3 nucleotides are TGTGCCAGCAGTCTCGGACAGGGTCCTCACAATGAGCAGTTCTTC. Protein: CASSLGQGPHNEQFF.

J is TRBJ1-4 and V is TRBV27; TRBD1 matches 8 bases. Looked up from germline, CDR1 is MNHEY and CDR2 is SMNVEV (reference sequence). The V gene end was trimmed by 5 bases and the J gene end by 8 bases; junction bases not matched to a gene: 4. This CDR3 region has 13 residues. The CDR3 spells CASSPGGGEKLFF. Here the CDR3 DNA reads TGTGCCAGCAGTCCAGGGGGCGGGGAAAAACTGTTTTTT.

The CDR3 sequence is CASSYRGEELFF. CDR3 DNA: TGTGCCAGCAGTTACAGGGGGGAAGAACTGTTTTTT. This rearrangement joins TRBV6-6 to TRBJ1-4; tentative D call: TRBD1 (6 bases). CDR3 length equals 12 residues. The germline CDR1 and CDR2 sequences are MNHNY and SVGAGI (reference sequence). V was shortened by 2 bases and J by 12 bases, with 10 bases between the two germline ends.

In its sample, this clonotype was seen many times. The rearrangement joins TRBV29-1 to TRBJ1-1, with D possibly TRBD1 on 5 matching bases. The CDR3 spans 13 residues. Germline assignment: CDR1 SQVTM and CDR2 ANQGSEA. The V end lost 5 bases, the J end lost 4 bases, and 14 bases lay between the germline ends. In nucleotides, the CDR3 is TGCAGCGTTTTTCGTCCAGGGCCCACTGAAGCTTTCTTT. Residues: CSVFRPGPTEAFF.

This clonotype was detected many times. In nucleotides, the CDR3 is TGTGCCAGCAGCCCACAGGGAGCATACCGCATTGTAGAAGGGAATGAGCAGTTCTTC. Translating gives CASSPQGAYRIVEGNEQFF. The J gene is TRBJ2-1, the V gene TRBV7-9; a possible D gene is TRBD1 (6 bases). There are 19 residues in the CDR3. V lost 5 bases to trimming and J lost 7 bases, with 30 bases between them. From germline, CDR1 is SEHNR and CDR2 FQNEAQ (reference sequence).

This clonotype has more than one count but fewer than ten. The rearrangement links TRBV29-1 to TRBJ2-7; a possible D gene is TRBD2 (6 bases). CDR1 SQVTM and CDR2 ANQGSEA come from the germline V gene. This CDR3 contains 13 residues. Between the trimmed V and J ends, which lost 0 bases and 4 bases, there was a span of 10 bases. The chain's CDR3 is CSVEEGGGYEQYF. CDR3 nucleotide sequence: TGCAGCGTTGAAGAGGGGGGAGGATACGAGCAGTACTTC.